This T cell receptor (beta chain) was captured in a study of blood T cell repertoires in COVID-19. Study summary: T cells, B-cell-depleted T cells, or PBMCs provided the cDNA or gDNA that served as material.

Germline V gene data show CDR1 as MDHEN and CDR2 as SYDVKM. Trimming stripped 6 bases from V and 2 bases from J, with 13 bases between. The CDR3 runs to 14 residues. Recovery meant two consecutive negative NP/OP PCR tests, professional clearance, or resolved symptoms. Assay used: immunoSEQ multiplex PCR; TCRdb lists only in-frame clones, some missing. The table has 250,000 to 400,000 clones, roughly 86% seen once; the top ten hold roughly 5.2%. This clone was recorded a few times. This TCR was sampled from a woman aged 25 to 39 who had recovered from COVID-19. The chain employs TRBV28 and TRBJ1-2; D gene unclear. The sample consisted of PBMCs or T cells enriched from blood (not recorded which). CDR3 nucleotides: TGTGCCAGCAGCCCCCTGGAGAGGAACTATGGCTACACCTTC. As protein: CASSPLERNYGYTF.